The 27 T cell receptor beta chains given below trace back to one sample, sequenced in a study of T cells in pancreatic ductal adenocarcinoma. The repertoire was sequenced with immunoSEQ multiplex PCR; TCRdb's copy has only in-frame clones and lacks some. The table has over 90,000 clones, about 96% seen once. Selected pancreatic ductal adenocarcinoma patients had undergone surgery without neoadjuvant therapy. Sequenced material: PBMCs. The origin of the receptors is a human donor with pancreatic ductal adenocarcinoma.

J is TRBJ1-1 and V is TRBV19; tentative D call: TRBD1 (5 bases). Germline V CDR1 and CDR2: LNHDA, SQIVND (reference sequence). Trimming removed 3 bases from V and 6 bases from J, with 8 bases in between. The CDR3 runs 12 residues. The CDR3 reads CASSMVRAEAFF. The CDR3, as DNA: TGTGCCAGTAGTATGGTCAGGGCTGAAGCTTTCTTT.

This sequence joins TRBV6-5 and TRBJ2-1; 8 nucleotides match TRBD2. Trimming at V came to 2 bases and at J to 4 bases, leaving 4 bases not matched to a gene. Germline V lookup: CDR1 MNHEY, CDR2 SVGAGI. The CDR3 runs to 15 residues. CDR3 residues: CASSYRVAGYNEQFF. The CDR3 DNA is TGTGCCAGCAGTTACCGAGTAGCGGGATACAATGAGCAGTTCTTC.

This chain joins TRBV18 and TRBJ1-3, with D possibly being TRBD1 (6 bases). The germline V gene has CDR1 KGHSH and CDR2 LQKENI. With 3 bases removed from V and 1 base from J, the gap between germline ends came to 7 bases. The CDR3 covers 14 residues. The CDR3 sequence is CASSPDRSGNTIYF. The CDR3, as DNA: TGTGCCAGCTCACCCGACAGGTCTGGAAACACCATATATTTT.

CDR3 sequence: CASSLEGTGSYNEQFF. The CDR3 DNA is TGCGCCAGCAGCCTAGAAGGGACAGGGTCCTACAATGAGCAGTTCTTC. V gene TRBV4-1 combines with J gene TRBJ2-1; 9 positions match TRBD1. The J segment lost 1 base and the V segment lost 4 bases, leaving 5 bases of the junction unmatched. The V gene's germline CDR1 is MGHRA and CDR2 YSYEKL. This CDR3 region has 16 residues.

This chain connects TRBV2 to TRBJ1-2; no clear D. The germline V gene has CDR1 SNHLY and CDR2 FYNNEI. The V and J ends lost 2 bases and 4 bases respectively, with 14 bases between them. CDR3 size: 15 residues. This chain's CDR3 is CASSESGHGIYGYTF. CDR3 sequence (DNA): TGTGCCAGCAGTGAAAGCGGTCATGGGATCTATGGCTACACCTTC.

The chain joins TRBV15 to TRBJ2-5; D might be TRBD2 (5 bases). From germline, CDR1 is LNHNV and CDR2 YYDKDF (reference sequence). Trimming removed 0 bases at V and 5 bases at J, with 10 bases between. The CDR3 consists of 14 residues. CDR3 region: CATSRDRGEETQYF. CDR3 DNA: TGTGCCACCAGCAGAGATCGTGGGGAGGAGACCCAGTACTTC. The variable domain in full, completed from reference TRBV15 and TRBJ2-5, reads DAMVIQNPRYQVTQFGKPVTLSCSQTLNHNVMYWYQQKSSQAPKLLFHYYDKDFNNEADTPDNFQSRRPNTSFCFLDIRSPGLGDTAMYLCATSRDRGEETQYFGPGTRLLVL.

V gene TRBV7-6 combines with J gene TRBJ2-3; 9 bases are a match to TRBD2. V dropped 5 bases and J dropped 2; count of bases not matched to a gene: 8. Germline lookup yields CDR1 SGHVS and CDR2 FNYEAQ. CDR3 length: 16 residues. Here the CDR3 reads CASSDRGGGTTDTQYF. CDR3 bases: TGTGCCAGCAGCGACCGCGGGGGGGGTACCACAGATACGCAGTATTTT.

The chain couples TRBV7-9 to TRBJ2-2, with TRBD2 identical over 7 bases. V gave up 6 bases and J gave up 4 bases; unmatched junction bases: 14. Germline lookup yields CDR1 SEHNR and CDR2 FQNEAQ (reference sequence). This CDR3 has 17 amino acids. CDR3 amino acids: CASRLLAVKTGTGELFF. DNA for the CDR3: TGTGCCAGCAGGCTCCTAGCGGTGAAAACGGGCACCGGGGAGCTGTTTTTT. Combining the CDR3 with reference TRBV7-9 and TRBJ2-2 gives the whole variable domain DTGVSQNPRHKITKRGQNVTFRCDPISEHNRLYWYRQTLGQGPEFLTYFQNEAQLEKSRLLSDRFSAERPKGSFSTLEIQRTEQGDSAMYLCASRLLAVKTGTGELFFGEGSRLTVL.

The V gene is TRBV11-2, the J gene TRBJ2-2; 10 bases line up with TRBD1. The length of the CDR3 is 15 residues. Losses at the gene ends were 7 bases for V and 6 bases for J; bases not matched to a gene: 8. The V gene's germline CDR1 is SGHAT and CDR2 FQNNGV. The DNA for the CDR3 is TGTGCCAGCACCAAGGACAGGGGGTATCCCGGGGAGCTGTTTTTT. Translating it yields CASTKDRGYPGELFF.

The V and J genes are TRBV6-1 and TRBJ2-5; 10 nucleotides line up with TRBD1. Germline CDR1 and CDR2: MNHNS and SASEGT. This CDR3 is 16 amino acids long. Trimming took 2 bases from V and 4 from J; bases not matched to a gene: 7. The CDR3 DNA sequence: TGTGCCAGCAGTGAACAAGTAGGACAGGGGGGAGAGACCCAGTACTTC. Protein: CASSEQVGQGGETQYF.

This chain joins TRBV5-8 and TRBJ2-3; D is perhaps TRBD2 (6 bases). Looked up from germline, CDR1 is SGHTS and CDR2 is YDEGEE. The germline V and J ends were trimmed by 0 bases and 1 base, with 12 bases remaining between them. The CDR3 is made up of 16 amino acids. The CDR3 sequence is CASSLGQRRGTDTQYF. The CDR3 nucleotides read TGTGCCAGCAGCTTGGGTCAGCGGAGGGGCACAGATACGCAGTATTTT.

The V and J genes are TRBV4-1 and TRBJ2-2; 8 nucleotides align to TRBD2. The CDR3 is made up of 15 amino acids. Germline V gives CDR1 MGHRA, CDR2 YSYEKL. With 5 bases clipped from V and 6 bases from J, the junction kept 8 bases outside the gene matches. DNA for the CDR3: TGCGCCAGCAGCGAGACGGGAGGGCCCCCCGGGGAGCTGTTTTTT. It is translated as CASSETGGPPGELFF.

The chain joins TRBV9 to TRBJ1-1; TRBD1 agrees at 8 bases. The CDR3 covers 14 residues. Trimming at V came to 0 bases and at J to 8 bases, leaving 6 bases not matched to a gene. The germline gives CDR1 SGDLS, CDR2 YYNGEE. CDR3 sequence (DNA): TGTGCCAGCAGCGTAGTAACCGACAGGGGCGAAGCTTTCTTT. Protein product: CASSVVTDRGEAFF.

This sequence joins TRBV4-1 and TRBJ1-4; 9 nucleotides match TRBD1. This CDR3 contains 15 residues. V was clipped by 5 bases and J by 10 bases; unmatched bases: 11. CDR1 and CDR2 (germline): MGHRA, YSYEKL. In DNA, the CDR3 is TGCGCCAGCAGCGAGGACAGGGGCGGTTATAGAAAACTGTTTTTT. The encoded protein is CASSEDRGGYRKLFF.

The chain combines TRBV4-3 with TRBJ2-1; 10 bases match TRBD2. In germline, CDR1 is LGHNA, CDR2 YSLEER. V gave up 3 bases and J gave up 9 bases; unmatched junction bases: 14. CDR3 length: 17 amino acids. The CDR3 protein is CASSQIEREGIRGEQFF. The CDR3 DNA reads TGCGCCAGCAGCCAGATAGAGCGGGAGGGCATCCGGGGTGAGCAGTTCTTC.

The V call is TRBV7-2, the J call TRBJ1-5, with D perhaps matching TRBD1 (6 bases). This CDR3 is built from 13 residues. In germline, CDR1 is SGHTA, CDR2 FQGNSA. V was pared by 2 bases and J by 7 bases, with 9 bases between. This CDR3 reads CASSLIQGQPQHF. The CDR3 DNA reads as TGTGCCAGCAGCTTAATCCAGGGGCAGCCCCAGCATTTT. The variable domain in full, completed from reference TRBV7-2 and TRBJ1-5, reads GAGVSQSPSNKVTEKGKDVELRCDPISGHTALYWYRQSLGQGLEFLIYFQGNSAPDKSGLPSDRFSAERTGGSVSTLTIQRTQQEDSAVYLCASSLIQGQPQHFGDGTRLSIL.

The CDR3 DNA sequence: TGTGCCAGCAGCTTTGTTAAACTAGCCGCCCACGAGCAGTACTTC. This sequence encodes CASSFVKLAAHEQYF. The chain has TRBV13 and TRBJ2-7; TRBD2 is a possible D gene (6 bases). V lost 3 bases to trimming and J lost 5 bases, with 17 bases between them. The CDR3 totals 15 residues. The V gene's germline CDR1 is PRHDT and CDR2 FYEKMQ (reference sequence).

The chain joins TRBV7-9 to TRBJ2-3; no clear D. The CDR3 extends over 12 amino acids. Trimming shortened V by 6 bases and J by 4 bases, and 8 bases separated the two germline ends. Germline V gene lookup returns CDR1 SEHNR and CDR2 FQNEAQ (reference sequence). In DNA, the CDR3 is TGTGCCAGCAGGGCAGGCGCAGATACGCAGTATTTT. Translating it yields CASRAGADTQYF.

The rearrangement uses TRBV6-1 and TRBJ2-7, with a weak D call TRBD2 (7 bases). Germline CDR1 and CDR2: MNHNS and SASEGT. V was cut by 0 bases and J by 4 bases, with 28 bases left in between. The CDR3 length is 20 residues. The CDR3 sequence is CASSEAASPTIGGGRYEQYF. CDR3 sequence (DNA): TGTGCCAGCAGTGAAGCGGCATCCCCCACTATAGGGGGAGGGCGATACGAGCAGTACTTC.

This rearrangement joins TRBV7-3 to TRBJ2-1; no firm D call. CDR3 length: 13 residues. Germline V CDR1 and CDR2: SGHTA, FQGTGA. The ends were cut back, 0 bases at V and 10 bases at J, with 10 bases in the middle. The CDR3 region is CASSLTGGQEQFF. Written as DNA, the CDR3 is TGTGCCAGCAGCTTAACTGGCGGCCAGGAGCAGTTCTTC.

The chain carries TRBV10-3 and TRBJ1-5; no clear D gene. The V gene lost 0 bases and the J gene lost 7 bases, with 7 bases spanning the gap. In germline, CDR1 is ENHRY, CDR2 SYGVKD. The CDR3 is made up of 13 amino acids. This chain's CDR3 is CAISESEQQPQHF. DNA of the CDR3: TGTGCCATCAGTGAGTCGGAACAGCAGCCCCAGCATTTT.

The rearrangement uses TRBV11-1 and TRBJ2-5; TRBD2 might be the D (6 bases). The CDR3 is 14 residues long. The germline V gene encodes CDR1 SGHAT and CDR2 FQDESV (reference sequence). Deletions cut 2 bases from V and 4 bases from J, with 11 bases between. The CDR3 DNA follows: TGTGCCAGCAGCTTACGGGAGCAAGTAGAGACCCAGTACTTC. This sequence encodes CASSLREQVETQYF.

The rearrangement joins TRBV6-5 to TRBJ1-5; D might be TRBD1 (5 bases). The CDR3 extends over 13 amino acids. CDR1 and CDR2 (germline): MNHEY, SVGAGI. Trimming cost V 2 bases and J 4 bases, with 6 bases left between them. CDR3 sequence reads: CASSYDSNQPQHF. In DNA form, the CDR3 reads TGTGCCAGCAGTTACGACAGTAATCAGCCCCAGCATTTT.

Here the CDR3 reads CASSITGDGGYTF. In DNA form, the CDR3 reads TGTGCCAGTAGTATCACAGGGGACGGTGGCTACACCTTC. The V gene is TRBV19, the J gene TRBJ1-2; the match to TRBD1 covers 7 bases. The germline gives CDR1 LNHDA, CDR2 SQIVND (reference sequence). The CDR3 length is 13 residues. Unmatched junction bases numbered 5, after V lost 3 bases and J lost 7 bases.

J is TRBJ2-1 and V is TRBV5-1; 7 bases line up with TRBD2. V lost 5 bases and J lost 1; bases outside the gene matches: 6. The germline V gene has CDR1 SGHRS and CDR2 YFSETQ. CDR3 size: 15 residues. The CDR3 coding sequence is TGCGCCAGCAGTCAGGCGGGAGCGTCCTACAATGAGCAGTTCTTC. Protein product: CASSQAGASYNEQFF.

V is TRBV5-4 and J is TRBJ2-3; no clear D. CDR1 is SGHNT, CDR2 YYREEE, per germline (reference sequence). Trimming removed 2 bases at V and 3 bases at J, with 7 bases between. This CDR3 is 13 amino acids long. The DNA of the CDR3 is TGTGCCAGCAGCTTTACAGAGACAGATACGCAGTATTTT. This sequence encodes CASSFTETDTQYF.

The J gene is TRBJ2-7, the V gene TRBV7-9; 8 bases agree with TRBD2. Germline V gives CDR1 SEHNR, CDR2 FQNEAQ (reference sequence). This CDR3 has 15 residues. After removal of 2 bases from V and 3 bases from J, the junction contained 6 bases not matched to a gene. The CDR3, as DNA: TGTGCCAGCAGCTTAAGAAGCGGGAGAAACTACGAGCAGTACTTC. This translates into CASSLRSGRNYEQYF.